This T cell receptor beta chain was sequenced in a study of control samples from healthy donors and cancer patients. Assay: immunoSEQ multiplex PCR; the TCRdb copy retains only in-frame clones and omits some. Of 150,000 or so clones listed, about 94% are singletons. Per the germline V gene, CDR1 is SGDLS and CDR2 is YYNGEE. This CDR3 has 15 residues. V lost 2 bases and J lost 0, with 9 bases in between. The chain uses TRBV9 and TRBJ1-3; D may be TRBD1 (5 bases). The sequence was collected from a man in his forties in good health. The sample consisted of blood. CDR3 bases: TGTGCCAGCAGCGTCCAGGGAGGCTCTGGAAACACCATATATTTT. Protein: CASSVQGGSGNTIYF.